This TCR beta chain was found in a study of T cell responses to AZD1222 COVID-19 vaccine. With respect to this clone: Antigen specificity is unknown.

Overall study results and limits: Of spike-specific TCRs, nearly half reportedly target regions left unmutated in variants. At study baseline, merely about 6 AZD1222 recipients were seropositive.

The CDR3 consists of 15 residues. Per the germline V gene, CDR1 is LGHDT and CDR2 is YNNKEL (reference sequence). Trimming removed 1 base from V and 5 bases from J, with 13 bases in between. Method: immunoSEQ multiplex PCR; TCRdb's copy keeps in-frame clones and lacks some. The sample holds 150,000 to 200,000 clones, roughly 92% seen once. This specimen was peripheral blood, taken 28 days after the second dose of the MenACWY control vaccine. This sequence joins TRBV3-1 (or the pseudogene TRBV3-2) and TRBJ2-3; D gene unclear. The origin of this receptor is an adult who received the MenACWY meningococcal vaccine as a control. CDR3 protein: CASSQGATWEDTQYF. The CDR3 nucleotides are TGTGCCAGCAGCCAAGGGGCTACCTGGGAAGATACGCAGTATTTT.